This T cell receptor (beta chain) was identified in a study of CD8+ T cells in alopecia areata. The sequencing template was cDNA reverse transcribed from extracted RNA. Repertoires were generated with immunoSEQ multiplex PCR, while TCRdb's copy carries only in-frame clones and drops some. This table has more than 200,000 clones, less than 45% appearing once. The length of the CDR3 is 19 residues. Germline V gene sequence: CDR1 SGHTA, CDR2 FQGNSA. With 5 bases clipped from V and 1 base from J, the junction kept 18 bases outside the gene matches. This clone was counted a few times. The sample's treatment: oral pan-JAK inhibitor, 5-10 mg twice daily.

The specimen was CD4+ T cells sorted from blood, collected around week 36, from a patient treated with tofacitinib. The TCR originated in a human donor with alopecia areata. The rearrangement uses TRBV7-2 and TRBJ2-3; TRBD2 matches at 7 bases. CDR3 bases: TGTGCCAGCAGCCCGATAAGGAGGACGGGAGGTGGCGGCACAGATACGCAGTATTTT. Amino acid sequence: CASSPIRRTGGGGTDTQYF.